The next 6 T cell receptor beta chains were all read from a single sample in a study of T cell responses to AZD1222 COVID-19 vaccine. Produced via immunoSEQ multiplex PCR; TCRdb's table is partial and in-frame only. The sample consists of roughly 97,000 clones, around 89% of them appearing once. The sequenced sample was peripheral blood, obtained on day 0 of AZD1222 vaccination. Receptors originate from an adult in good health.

CDR3 in DNA: TGTGCCAGCAGCCTCCTAAATCAGCCCCAGCATTTT. The encoded protein is CASSLLNQPQHF. The chain carries TRBV28 and TRBJ1-5; no definite D call. With 6 bases removed from V and 4 bases from J, the gap between germline ends came to 7 bases. Per germline, CDR1 MDHEN and CDR2 SYDVKM. The CDR3 extends over 12 amino acids.

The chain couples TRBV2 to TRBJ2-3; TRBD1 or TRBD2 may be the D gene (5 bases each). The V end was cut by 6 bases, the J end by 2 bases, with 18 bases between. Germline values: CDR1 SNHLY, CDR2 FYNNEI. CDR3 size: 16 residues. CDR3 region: CASSVRGLTITDTQYF. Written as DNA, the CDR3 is TGTGCCAGCAGCGTCCGGGGCCTTACTATCACAGATACGCAGTATTTT.

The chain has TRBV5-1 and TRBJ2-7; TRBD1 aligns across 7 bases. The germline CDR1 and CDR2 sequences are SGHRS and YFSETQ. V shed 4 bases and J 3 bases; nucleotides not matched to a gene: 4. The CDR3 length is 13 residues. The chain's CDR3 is CASSTRDSYEQYF. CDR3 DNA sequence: TGCGCCAGCAGCACCCGGGACAGCTACGAGCAGTACTTC.

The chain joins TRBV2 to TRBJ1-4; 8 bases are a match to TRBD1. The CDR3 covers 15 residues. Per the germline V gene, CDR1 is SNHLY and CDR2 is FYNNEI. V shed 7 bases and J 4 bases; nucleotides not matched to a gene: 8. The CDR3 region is CASKDRGRLNEKLFF. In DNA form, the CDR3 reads TGTGCCAGCAAAGACAGGGGTCGCCTTAATGAAAAACTGTTTTTT.

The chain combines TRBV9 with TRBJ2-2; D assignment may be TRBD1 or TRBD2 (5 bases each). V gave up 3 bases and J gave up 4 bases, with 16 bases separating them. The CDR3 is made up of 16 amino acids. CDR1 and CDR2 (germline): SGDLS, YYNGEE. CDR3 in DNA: TGTGCCAGCAGCGCCGGTCGTGGGGGTAGCACCGGGGAGCTGTTTTTT. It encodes CASSAGRGGSTGELFF.

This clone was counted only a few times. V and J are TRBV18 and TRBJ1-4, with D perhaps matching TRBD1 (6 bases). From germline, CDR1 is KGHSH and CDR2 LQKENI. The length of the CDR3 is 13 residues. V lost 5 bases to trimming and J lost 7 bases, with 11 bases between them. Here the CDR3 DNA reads TGTGCCAGCTCAGGACGGGACACTGAAAAACTGTTTTTT. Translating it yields CASSGRDTEKLFF.